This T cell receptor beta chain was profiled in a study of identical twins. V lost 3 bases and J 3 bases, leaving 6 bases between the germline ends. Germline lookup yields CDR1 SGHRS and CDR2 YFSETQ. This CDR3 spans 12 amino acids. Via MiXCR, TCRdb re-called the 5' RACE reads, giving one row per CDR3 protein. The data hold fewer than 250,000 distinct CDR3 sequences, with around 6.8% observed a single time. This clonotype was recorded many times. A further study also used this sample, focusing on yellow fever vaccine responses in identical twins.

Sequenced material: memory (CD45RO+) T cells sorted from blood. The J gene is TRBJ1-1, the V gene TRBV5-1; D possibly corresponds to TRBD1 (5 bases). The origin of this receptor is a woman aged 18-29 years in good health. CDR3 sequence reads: CASSSGYTEAFF. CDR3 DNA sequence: TGCGCCAGCAGCTCAGGGTACACTGAAGCTTTCTTT.